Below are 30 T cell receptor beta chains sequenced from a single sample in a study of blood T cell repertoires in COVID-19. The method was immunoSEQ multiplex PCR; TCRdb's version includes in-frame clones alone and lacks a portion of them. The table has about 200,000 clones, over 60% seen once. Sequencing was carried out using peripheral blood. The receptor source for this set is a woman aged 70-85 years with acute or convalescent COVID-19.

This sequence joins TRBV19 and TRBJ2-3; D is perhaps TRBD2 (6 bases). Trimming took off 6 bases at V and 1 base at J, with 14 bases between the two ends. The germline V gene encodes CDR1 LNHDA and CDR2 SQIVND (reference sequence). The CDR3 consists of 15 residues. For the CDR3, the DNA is TGTGCCAGTAGCCAGGGCGGGAAGGGCACAGATACGCAGTATTTT. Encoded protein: CASSQGGKGTDTQYF. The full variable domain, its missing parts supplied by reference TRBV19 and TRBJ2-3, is DGGITQSPKYLFRKEGQNVTLSCEQNLNHDAMYWYRQDPGQGLRLIYYSQIVNDFQKGDIAEGYSVSREKKESFPLTVTSAQKNPTAFYLCASSQGGKGTDTQYFGPGTRLTVL.

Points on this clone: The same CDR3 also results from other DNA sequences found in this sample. Here the CDR3 reads CASSSDSNEKLFF. The CDR3 nucleotides are TGTGCCAGCAGCTCGGACAGTAATGAAAAACTGTTTTTT. V gene TRBV5-5 combines with J gene TRBJ1-4, with D perhaps TRBD1 (6 bases). The length of the CDR3 is 13 residues. Germline CDR1 is SGHKS and CDR2 is YYEKEE (reference sequence). Trimming cost V 3 bases and J 4 bases, with 7 bases left between them.

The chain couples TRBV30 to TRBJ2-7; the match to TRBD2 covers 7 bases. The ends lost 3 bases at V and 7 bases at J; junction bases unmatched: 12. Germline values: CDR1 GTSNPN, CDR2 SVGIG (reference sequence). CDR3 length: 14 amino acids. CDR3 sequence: CAWRATSSTGEQYF. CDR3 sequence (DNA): TGTGCCTGGAGAGCGACTAGCAGTACGGGGGAGCAGTACTTC.

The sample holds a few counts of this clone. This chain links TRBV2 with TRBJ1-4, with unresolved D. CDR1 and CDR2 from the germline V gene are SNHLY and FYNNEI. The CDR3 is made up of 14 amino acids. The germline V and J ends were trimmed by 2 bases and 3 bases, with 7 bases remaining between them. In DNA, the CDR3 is TGTGCCAGCAGTGAAAGTAGAGCTAATGAAAAACTGTTTTTT. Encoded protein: CASSESRANEKLFF.

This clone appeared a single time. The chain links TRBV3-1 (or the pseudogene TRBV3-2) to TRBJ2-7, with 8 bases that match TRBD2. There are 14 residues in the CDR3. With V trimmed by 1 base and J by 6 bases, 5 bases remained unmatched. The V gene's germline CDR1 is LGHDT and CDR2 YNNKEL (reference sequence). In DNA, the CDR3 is TGTGCCAGCAGCCAAGTGACTAGCGTAGGCGAGCAGTACTTC. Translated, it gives CASSQVTSVGEQYF.

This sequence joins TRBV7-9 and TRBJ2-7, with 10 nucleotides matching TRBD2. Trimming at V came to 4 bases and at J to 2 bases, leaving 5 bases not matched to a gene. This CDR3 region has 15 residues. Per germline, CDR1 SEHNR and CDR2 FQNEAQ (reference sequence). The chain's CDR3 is CASSSTTSGAYEQYF. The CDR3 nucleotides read TGTGCCAGCAGCTCCACAACTAGCGGGGCCTACGAGCAGTACTTC.

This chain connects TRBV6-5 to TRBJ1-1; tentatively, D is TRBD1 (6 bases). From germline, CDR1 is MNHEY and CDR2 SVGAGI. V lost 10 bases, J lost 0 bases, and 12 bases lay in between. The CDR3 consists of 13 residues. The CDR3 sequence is CATFGQMNTEAFF. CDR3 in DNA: TGTGCCACCTTCGGACAGATGAACACTGAAGCTTTCTTT.

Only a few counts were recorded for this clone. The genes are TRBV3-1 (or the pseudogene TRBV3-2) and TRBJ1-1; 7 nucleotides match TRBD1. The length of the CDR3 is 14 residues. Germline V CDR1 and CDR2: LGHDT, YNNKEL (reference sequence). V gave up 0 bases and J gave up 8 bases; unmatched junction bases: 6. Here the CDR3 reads CASSQEVQGVEAFF. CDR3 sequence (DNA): TGTGCCAGCAGCCAAGAAGTTCAGGGGGTCGAAGCTTTCTTT.

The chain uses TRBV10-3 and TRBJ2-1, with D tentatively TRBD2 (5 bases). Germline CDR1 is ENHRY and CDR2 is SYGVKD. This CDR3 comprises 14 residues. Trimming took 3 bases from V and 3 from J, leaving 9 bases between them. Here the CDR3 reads CAISDPGNYNEQFF. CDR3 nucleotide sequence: TGTGCCATCAGTGACCCGGGGAACTACAATGAGCAGTTCTTC.

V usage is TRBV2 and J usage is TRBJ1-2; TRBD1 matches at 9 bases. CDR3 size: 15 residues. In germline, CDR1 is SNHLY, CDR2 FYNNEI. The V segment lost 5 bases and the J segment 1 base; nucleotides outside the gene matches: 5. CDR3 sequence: CASSPGTGNNYGYTF. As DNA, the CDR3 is TGTGCCAGCAGTCCCGGGACAGGGAATAACTATGGCTACACCTTC.

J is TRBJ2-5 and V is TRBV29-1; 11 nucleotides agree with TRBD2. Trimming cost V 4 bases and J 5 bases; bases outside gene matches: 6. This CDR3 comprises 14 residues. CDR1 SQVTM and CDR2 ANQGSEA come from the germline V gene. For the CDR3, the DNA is TGCAGCGTTGCAACTAGCGGGAGCGTGGAGACCCAGTACTTC. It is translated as CSVATSGSVETQYF.

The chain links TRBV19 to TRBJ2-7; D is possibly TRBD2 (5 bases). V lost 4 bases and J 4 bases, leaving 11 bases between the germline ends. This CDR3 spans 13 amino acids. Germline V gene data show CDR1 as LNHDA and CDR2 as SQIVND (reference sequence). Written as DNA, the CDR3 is TGTGCCAGTAGTACGTCCGGACTTTACGAGCAGTACTTC. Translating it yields CASSTSGLYEQYF. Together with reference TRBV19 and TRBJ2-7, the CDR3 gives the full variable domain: DGGITQSPKYLFRKEGQNVTLSCEQNLNHDAMYWYRQDPGQGLRLIYYSQIVNDFQKGDIAEGYSVSREKKESFPLTVTSAQKNPTAFYLCASSTSGLYEQYFGPGTRLTVT.

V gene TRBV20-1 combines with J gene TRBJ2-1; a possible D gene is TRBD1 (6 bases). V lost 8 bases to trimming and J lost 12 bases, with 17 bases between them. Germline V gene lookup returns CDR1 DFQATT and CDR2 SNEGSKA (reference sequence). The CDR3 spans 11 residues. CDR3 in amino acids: CSTLWGPLQFF. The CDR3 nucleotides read TGCAGTACCCTGTGGGGGCCCCTGCAGTTCTTC.

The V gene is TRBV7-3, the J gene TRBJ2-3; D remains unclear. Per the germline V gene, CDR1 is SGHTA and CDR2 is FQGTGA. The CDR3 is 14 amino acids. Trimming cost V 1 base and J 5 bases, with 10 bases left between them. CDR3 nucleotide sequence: TGTGCCAGCAGCTTAATAGGCCCAGGAGATACGCAGTATTTT. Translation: CASSLIGPGDTQYF.

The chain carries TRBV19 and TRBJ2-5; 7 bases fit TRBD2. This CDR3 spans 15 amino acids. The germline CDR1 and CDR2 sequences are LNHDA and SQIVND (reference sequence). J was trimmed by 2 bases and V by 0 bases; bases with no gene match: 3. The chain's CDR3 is CASSIEGTKQETQYF. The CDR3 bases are TGTGCCAGTAGTATAGAGGGGACTAAACAAGAGACCCAGTACTTC.

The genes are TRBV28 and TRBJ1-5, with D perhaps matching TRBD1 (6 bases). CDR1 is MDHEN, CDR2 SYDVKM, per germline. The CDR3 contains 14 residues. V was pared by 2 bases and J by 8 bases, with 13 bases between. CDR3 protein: CASSLRDTREPQHF. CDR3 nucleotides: TGTGCCAGCAGTTTACGGGACACTAGAGAGCCCCAGCATTTT. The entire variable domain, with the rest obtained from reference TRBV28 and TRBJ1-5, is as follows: DVKVTQSSRYLVKRTGEKVFLECVQDMDHENMFWYRQDPGLGLRLIYFSYDVKMKEKGDIPEGYSVSREKKERFSLILESASTNQTSMYLCASSLRDTREPQHFGDGTRLSIL.

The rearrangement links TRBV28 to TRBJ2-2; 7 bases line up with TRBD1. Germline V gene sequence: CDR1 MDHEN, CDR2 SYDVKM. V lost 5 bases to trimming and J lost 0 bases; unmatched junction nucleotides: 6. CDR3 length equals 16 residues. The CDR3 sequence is CASSPPGTANTGELFF. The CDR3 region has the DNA TGTGCCAGCAGTCCCCCAGGGACAGCGAACACCGGGGAGCTGTTTTTT.

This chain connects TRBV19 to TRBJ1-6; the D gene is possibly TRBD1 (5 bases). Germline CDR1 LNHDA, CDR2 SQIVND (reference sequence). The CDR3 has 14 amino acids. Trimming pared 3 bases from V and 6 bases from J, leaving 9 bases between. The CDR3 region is CASSMRDSNSPLHF. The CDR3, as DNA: TGTGCCAGTAGTATGCGGGACTCTAATTCACCCCTCCACTTT. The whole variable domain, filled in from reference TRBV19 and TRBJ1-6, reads DGGITQSPKYLFRKEGQNVTLSCEQNLNHDAMYWYRQDPGQGLRLIYYSQIVNDFQKGDIAEGYSVSREKKESFPLTVTSAQKNPTAFYLCASSMRDSNSPLHFGNGTRLTVT.

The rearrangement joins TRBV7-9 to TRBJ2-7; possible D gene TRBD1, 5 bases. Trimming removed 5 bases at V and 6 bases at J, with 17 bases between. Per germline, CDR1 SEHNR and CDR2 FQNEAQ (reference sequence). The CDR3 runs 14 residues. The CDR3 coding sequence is TGTGCCAGCAGCCCGGACACCCGTAAATCCGAGCAGTACTTC. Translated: CASSPDTRKSEQYF.

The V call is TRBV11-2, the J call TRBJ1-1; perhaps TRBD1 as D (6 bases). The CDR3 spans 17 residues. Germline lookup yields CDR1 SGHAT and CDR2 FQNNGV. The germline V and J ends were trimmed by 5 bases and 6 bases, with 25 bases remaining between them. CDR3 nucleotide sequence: TGTGCCAGCAGCCCTAGGACAGTTAGGGGCCGCCGCTCTGAAGCTTTCTTT. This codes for CASSPRTVRGRRSEAFF.

The CDR3 spells CASSLWDRDMNTEAFF. In nucleotides, the CDR3 is TGTGCCAGCAGCTTATGGGACAGAGACATGAACACTGAAGCTTTCTTT. V usage is TRBV7-8 and J usage is TRBJ1-1, with 7 positions matching TRBD1. Germline values: CDR1 SGHVS, CDR2 FQNEAQ. The V gene end was trimmed by 2 bases and the J gene end by 0 bases; junction bases not matched to a gene: 6. The CDR3 runs to 16 residues.

The CDR3 nucleotides are TGTGCCAGCAGCCAAGGCACGGGAGTGGCCGGGGAGCTGTTTTTT. Protein: CASSQGTGVAGELFF. The chain employs TRBV4-2 and TRBJ2-2; possible D gene TRBD2, 6 bases. Germline V gene data show CDR1 as LGHNA and CDR2 as YNFKEQ. The length of the CDR3 is 15 residues. The V gene lost 1 base and the J gene lost 6 bases, with 12 bases spanning the gap.

This chain's CDR3 is CASSLEGSGSPLHF. The CDR3 coding sequence is TGTGCCAGCAGCTTAGAAGGCAGCGGTTCACCCCTCCACTTT. This chain uses TRBV7-9 with TRBJ1-6; D is unresolved. V shed 1 base and J shed 9 bases, with 10 bases lying between them. Germline values: CDR1 SEHNR, CDR2 FQNEAQ (reference sequence). The CDR3 is 14 amino acids.

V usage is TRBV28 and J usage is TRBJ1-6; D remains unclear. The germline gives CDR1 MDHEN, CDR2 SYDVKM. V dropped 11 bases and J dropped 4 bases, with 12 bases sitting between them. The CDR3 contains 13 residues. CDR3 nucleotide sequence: TGTGCCGGGCGAAGCGGTTATAATTCACCCCTCCACTTT. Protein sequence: CAGRSGYNSPLHF.

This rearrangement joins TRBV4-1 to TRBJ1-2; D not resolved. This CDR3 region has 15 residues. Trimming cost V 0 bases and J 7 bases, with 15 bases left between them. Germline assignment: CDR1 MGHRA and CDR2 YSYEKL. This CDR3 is CASSQDTSPRGGYTF. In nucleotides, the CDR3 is TGCGCCAGCAGCCAAGACACCTCCCCCCGGGGTGGCTACACCTTC.

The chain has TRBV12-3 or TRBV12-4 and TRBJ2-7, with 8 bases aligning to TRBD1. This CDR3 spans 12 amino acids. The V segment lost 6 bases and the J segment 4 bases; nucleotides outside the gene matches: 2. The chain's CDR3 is CASSRTGYEQYF. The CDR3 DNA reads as TGTGCCAGCAGCAGGACAGGGTACGAGCAGTACTTC.

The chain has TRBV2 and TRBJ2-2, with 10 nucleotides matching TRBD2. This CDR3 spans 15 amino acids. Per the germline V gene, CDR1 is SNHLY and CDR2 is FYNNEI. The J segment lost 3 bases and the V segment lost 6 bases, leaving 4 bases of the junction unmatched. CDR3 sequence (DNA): TGTGCCAGCAGGCGAGCGGGAGGGGACACCGGGGAGCTGTTTTTT. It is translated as CASRRAGGDTGELFF.

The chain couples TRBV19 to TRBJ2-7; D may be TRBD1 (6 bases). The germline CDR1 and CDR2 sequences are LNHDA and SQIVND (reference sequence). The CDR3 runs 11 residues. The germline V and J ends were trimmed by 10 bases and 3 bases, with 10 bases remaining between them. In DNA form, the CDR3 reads TGTGCCACCGGACAGAACTACGAGCAGTACTTC. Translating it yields CATGQNYEQYF. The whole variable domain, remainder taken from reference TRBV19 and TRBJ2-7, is DGGITQSPKYLFRKEGQNVTLSCEQNLNHDAMYWYRQDPGQGLRLIYYSQIVNDFQKGDIAEGYSVSREKKESFPLTVTSAQKNPTAFYLCATGQNYEQYFGPGTRLTVT.

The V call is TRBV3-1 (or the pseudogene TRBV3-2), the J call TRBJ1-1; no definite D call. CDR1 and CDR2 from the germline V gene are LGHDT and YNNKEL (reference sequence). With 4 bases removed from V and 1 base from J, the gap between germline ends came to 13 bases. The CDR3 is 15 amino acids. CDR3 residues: CASSPYHRGNTEAFF. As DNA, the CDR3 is TGTGCCAGCAGCCCTTATCATAGAGGGAACACTGAAGCTTTCTTT.

CDR3 nucleotide sequence: TGTGCCAGCAGTCCCAGCGGGAGCCACACAGATACGCAGTATTTT. Protein: CASSPSGSHTDTQYF. This chain links TRBV28 with TRBJ2-3; 8 nucleotides match TRBD2. Losses at the gene ends were 5 bases for V and 2 bases for J; bases not matched to a gene: 6. Per germline, CDR1 MDHEN and CDR2 SYDVKM. The CDR3 extends over 15 amino acids. Full variable domain (rest looked up from reference TRBV28 and TRBJ2-3): DVKVTQSSRYLVKRTGEKVFLECVQDMDHENMFWYRQDPGLGLRLIYFSYDVKMKEKGDIPEGYSVSREKKERFSLILESASTNQTSMYLCASSPSGSHTDTQYFGPGTRLTVL.